The 21 T cell receptor beta chains presented below share a single source sample, sequenced in a study of T cell repertoires in cytomegalovirus infection. TCRdb fed the reads into MiXCR, producing one record per CDR3 protein. The sample shows about 680,000 distinct CDR3 sequences, 20% to 25% of them seen only once. The sample was CD8+ T cells from PBMCs. Receptors were obtained from a human donor in good health (CMV status not recorded). Some clones in this sample may be carry-over from other donors' samples.

The table lists this clonotype with many counts. This chain connects TRBV6-1 to TRBJ1-1; D not resolved. The CDR3 spans 13 residues. Germline-derived CDR1 and CDR2 are MNHNS and SASEGT. Trimming stripped 5 bases from V and 1 base from J, with 8 bases between. CDR3 DNA: TGTGCCAGCAGTTATTCCGCGAACACTGAAGCTTTCTTT. Encoded protein: CASSYSANTEAFF.

This chain joins TRBV20-1 and TRBJ2-3; D possibly corresponds to TRBD2 (5 bases). V lost 5 bases, J lost 1 base, and 7 bases lay in between. The germline V gene has CDR1 DFQATT and CDR2 SNEGSKA (reference sequence). The CDR3 length is 12 residues. The CDR3 sequence is CSAPRGTDTQYF. Here the CDR3 DNA reads TGCAGTGCTCCGCGGGGCACAGATACGCAGTATTTT.

This chain joins TRBV6-2 or TRBV6-3 and TRBJ2-1; D call uncertain. Looked up from germline, CDR1 is MNHEY and CDR2 is SVGEGT. The CDR3 length is 11 residues. V was clipped by 0 bases and J by 10 bases, with 4 bases between them. The CDR3 here is CASSYSWEQFF. The CDR3 DNA sequence: TGTGCCAGCAGTTACTCGTGGGAGCAGTTCTTC.

This clonotype appeared many times. This chain joins TRBV7-6 and TRBJ2-2; no clear D. This CDR3 is built from 12 residues. Trimming removed 5 bases at V and 6 bases at J, with 7 bases between. The V gene's germline CDR1 is SGHVS and CDR2 FNYEAQ. CDR3 amino acids: CASSPHSGELFF. The CDR3 bases are TGTGCCAGCAGCCCTCATTCCGGGGAGCTGTTTTTT.

V usage is TRBV14 and J usage is TRBJ1-2, with D perhaps matching TRBD1 (5 bases). The germline V gene has CDR1 SGHDN and CDR2 FVKESK. The CDR3 loop spans 18 amino acids. Trimming shortened V by 0 bases and J by 4 bases, and 21 bases separated the two germline ends. The CDR3 DNA follows: TGTGCCAGCAGCCAAGAAGTGGTCACAGTTCGGGGACTCTATGGCTACACCTTC. It yields the protein CASSQEVVTVRGLYGYTF. The complete variable domain, with remaining parts taken from reference TRBV14 and TRBJ1-2, reads EAGVTQFPSHSVIEKGQTVTLRCDPISGHDNLYWYRRVMGKEIKFLLHFVKESKQDESGMPNNRFLAERTGGTYSTLKVQPAELEDSGVYFCASSQEVVTVRGLYGYTFGSGTRLTVV.

This clonotype was counted a few times. The V call is TRBV6-2 or TRBV6-3, the J call TRBJ1-1; no reliable D call. The CDR3 sequence is 13 residues long. Germline CDR1 is MNHEY and CDR2 is SVGEGT. Trimming pared 5 bases from V and 3 bases from J, leaving 10 bases between. Written as DNA, the CDR3 is TGTGCCAGCAGTCCCGGCCGCCACACTGAAGCTTTCTTT. Its protein product is CASSPGRHTEAFF.

The V and J genes are TRBV6-2 or TRBV6-3 and TRBJ2-7, with D uncertain. V dropped 6 bases and J dropped 4 bases, with 13 bases sitting between them. CDR3 size: 13 residues. CDR1 MNHEY and CDR2 SVGEGT come from the germline V gene. The CDR3 sequence: CASSRNSLYEQYV. CDR3 DNA: TGTGCCAGCAGCCGCAACAGCCTTTACGAGCAGTACGTC.

The chain recombines TRBV29-1 with TRBJ2-7; D remains unclear. Germline V gene sequence: CDR1 SQVTM, CDR2 ANQGSEA. There are 12 residues in the CDR3. This CDR3 is CSVDGGSYERYV. As DNA, the CDR3 is TGCAGCGTTGATGGCGGTTCCTACGAGCGGTACGTC.

J is TRBJ2-3 and V is TRBV7-9, with 8 bases fitting TRBD2. Losses at the gene ends were 2 bases for V and 5 bases for J; bases not matched to a gene: 9. The CDR3 is made up of 16 amino acids. CDR1 is SEHNR and CDR2 is FQNEAQ in the germline V gene (reference sequence). This CDR3 is CASSLNPGGGQDTQYF. In DNA, the CDR3 is TGTGCCAGCAGCTTAAATCCCGGGGGGGGTCAAGATACGCAGTATTTT.

The sample holds a few counts of this clonotype. The gene calls are TRBV6-6 and TRBJ2-7; D is unclear. V lost 5 bases, J lost 7 bases, and 12 bases lay in between. This CDR3 region has 12 residues. The V gene's germline CDR1 is MNHNY and CDR2 SVGAGI (reference sequence). CDR3 sequence reads: CASSPLPWEQYF. CDR3 bases: TGTGCCAGCAGTCCACTACCTTGGGAGCAGTACTTC.

This clonotype came up a few times. The CDR3 here is CASSTDRSSYEQYV. In nucleotides, the CDR3 is TGTGCCAGCAGTACGGACCGAAGCTCCTACGAGCAGTACGTC. The chain combines TRBV28 with TRBJ2-7; no clear D gene. The V and J ends lost 5 bases and 0 bases respectively, with 11 bases between them. From germline, CDR1 is MDHEN and CDR2 SYDVKM. The CDR3 has 14 amino acids.

This sequence joins TRBV27 and TRBJ2-7; D unclear. The CDR3 consists of 15 residues. Germline V gene data show CDR1 as MNHEY and CDR2 as SMNVEV (reference sequence). Between the trimmed V and J ends, which lost 5 bases and 4 bases, there was a span of 18 bases. CDR3 in amino acids: CASSPRLFQLYEQYF. In DNA, the CDR3 is TGTGCCAGCAGTCCTCGACTCTTCCAACTTTACGAGCAGTACTTC.

The rearrangement links TRBV7-2 to TRBJ2-3; D uncertain. CDR1 and CDR2 (germline): SGHTA, FQGNSA. Trimming stripped 2 bases from V and 4 bases from J, with 10 bases between. This CDR3 is built from 14 residues. This CDR3 is CASSLKGRPDTQYF. In DNA, the CDR3 is TGTGCCAGCAGCTTAAAGGGTAGGCCAGATACGCAGTATTTT.

The chain combines TRBV20-1 with TRBJ2-7, with D possibly TRBD2 on 5 matching bases. Germline CDR1 and CDR2: DFQATT and SNEGSKA (reference sequence). The CDR3 sequence is 15 residues long. The V and J ends lost 3 bases and 4 bases respectively, with 19 bases between them. The CDR3 protein is CSARPRDPVGYEQYF. CDR3 coding DNA: TGCAGTGCTAGGCCCCGGGATCCTGTTGGTTACGAGCAGTACTTC.

This clonotype appeared many times. The chain combines TRBV7-6 with TRBJ2-1; D gene unclear. The germline V and J ends were trimmed by 1 base and 5 bases, with 6 bases remaining between them. The CDR3 sequence is 13 residues long. Looked up from germline, CDR1 is SGHVS and CDR2 is FNYEAQ. The CDR3 DNA reads as TGTGCCAGCAGCTTAGGGCTCGACAATGAGCAGTTCTTC. Its protein product is CASSLGLDNEQFF.

The chain couples TRBV27 to TRBJ1-5, with D uncertain. V lost 9 bases, J lost 8 bases, and 5 bases lay in between. CDR3 size: 9 residues. Looked up from germline, CDR1 is MNHEY and CDR2 is SMNVEV (reference sequence). This CDR3 reads CASGKPQHF. As DNA, the CDR3 is TGTGCCAGTGGGAAGCCCCAGCATTTT.

This clonotype was counted between two and nine times. The V and J genes are TRBV6-6 and TRBJ2-5; 12 bases agree with TRBD1. With 7 bases clipped from V and 4 bases from J, the junction kept 10 bases outside the gene matches. The CDR3 runs to 16 residues. The germline CDR1 and CDR2 sequences are MNHNY and SVGAGI (reference sequence). CDR3 loop: CASIDPGQGAGETQYF. In nucleotides, the CDR3 is TGTGCCAGCATTGATCCGGGACAGGGGGCCGGAGAGACCCAGTACTTC.

To note about this clonotype: This sequence may be a read error, since a much larger clone differs from it by one base. The chain couples TRBV6-2 or TRBV6-3 to TRBJ2-1; TRBD1 is a possible D gene (6 bases). The CDR3 runs to 16 residues. The V gene's germline CDR1 is MNHEY and CDR2 SVGEGT. The CDR3: CASSYLGALSYNEQLF. The CDR3 nucleotides read TGTGCCAGCAGTTACTTGGGGGCCCTATCCTACAATGAGCAGTTGTTC.

J is TRBJ1-1 and V is TRBV7-2; D gene unclear. The CDR3 totals 13 residues. The germline V and J ends were trimmed by 5 bases and 11 bases, with 18 bases remaining between them. Germline V CDR1 and CDR2: SGHTA, FQGNSA. The CDR3: CASSGGLCEEAFF. The CDR3 region has the DNA TGTGCCAGCAGCGGCGGACTCTGCGAGGAGGCTTTCTTT.

This clonotype was detected a few times. V is TRBV20-1 and J is TRBJ2-3; 8 nucleotides line up with TRBD2. Germline-derived CDR1 and CDR2 are DFQATT and SNEGSKA (reference sequence). V was clipped by 5 bases and J by 6 bases; unmatched bases: 13. The CDR3 loop spans 15 amino acids. The CDR3, as DNA: TGCAGTGCTGATGAGCGGGGGCACTCCAGGGATACGCAGTATTTT. Translated, it gives CSADERGHSRDTQYF.

The rearrangement uses TRBV9 and TRBJ2-2, with 7 bases matching TRBD2. J gave up 4 bases and V 4 bases, and 16 bases lay outside the gene matches. The CDR3 is made up of 18 amino acids. Looked up from germline, CDR1 is SGDLS and CDR2 is YYNGEE. CDR3 sequence reads: CASSPSWAGGGSTGELFF. In DNA form, the CDR3 reads TGTGCCAGCAGCCCCTCCTGGGCTGGCGGGGGAAGCACCGGGGAGCTGTTTTTT.